This T cell receptor (beta chain) was obtained from a study of blood T cells in healthy people across ages. Study-level background: About one barcoded TCR beta cDNA was captured per two T cells.

PCR was performed a second time for roughly 7 to 11 cycles using a sample-barcoded 5' primer and a J-beta primer mix. Every single cDNA molecule received a tag from a template-switch adaptor with 12 random nucleotides. TCRdb redid the calling of the 5' RACE reads with MiXCR, one entry per CDR3 protein. The table has 730,000 or so distinct CDR3 sequences, over 40% seen once; the top ten hold around 32%. Healthy Russian Caucasian donors spanned ages about 6 to 100 years. The sample was blood. This clonotype originated in an elderly man in good health.

Here the CDR3 reads CASSEAGTGTHEQYF. Here the CDR3 DNA reads TGTGCCAGCAGTGAAGCGGGGACAGGTACCCACGAGCAGTACTTC. This chain uses TRBV6-1 with TRBJ2-7; 8 nucleotides line up with TRBD1. The V segment lost 0 bases and the J segment 5 bases; nucleotides outside the gene matches: 6. This CDR3 spans 15 amino acids. CDR1 MNHNS and CDR2 SASEGT come from the germline V gene.